This T cell receptor beta chain was observed in a study of long-term antiretroviral therapy in people with HIV. Investigators performed immunoSEQ version v3.0 at survey level. Generated by immunoSEQ multiplex PCR, the TCRdb table keeps only in-frame clones and is missing some. The sample contains 20,000 to 25,000 clones, 65% to 85% of which appear only once. CDR1 is SGHTA, CDR2 FQGNSA, per germline. The CDR3 totals 15 residues. V lost 3 bases, J lost 2 bases, and 11 bases lay in between. The sequence was collected from a middle-aged woman with HIV. The sequences come from unsorted PBMCs, collected around 1.8 years before starting antiretroviral therapy. The chain uses TRBV7-2 and TRBJ1-5; D is possibly TRBD1 (6 bases). CDR3 bases: TGTGCCAGCAGCTTTGACAGGCCTGGCAATCAGCCCCAGCATTTT. It translates to CASSFDRPGNQPQHF.